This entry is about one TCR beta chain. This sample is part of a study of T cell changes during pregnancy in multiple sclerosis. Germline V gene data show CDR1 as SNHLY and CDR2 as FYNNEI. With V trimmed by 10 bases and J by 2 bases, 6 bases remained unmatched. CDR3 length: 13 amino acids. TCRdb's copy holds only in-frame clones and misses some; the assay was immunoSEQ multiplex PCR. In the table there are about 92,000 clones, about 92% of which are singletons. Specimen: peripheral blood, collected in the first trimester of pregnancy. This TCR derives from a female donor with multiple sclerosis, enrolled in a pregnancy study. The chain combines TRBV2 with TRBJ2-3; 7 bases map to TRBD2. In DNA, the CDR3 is TGTGCCATTTCCCGGGAGGTCACAGATACGCAGTATTTT. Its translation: CAISREVTDTQYF.